A single sample is the source of the 7 T cell receptor beta chains below, sequenced in a study of T cell responses to AZD1222 COVID-19 vaccine listed by TCRdb under 2021. To prepare the library, the immunoSEQ multiplex PCR assay was applied. TCRdb's version of the immuneACCESS table is confined to in-frame rearrangements and falls short of the full clone set. An unresolved V gene accounts for under half of the shortfall where checked; the remainder is of unknown origin. For this sample the table gives some 110,000 clones, of which approximately 85% were detected only once. The top ten hold 3.5% to 5% of the sample. The sample's time point, from its label and the paper: baseline before first vaccination. This sample's treatment or condition label indicates: meningococcal conjugate vaccine given as trial control. Source: peripheral blood, taken on day 0 of MenACWY control vaccination. The origin of the receptors is an adult in good health.

The V call is TRBV5-1, the J call TRBJ1-2, with 7 nucleotides matching TRBD1. The CDR3 length is 15 residues. With 2 bases clipped from V and 3 bases from J, the junction kept 7 bases outside the gene matches. The V gene's germline CDR1 is SGHRS and CDR2 YFSETQ. CDR3: CASSFTRGRDYGYTF. CDR3 DNA sequence: TGCGCCAGCAGCTTCACGAGGGGGCGCGACTATGGCTACACCTTC.

This rearrangement joins TRBV28 to TRBJ2-7; D is possibly TRBD1 (6 bases). V was pared by 2 bases and J by 0 bases, with 20 bases between. The CDR3 is made up of 18 amino acids. The germline V gene has CDR1 MDHEN and CDR2 SYDVKM. CDR3 residues: CASSLAHPSGTTSYEQYF. As DNA, the CDR3 is TGTGCCAGCAGTTTAGCCCACCCTTCCGGGACAACCTCCTACGAGCAGTACTTC.

The rearrangement uses TRBV4-1 and TRBJ2-7, with TRBD1 matching 9 bases. Germline V gene data show CDR1 as MGHRA and CDR2 as YSYEKL. The CDR3 runs 14 residues. Unmatched junction bases numbered 5, after V lost 1 base and J lost 7 bases. As DNA, the CDR3 is TGCGCCAGCAGCCAAGCACAGGGGGCGGGAGAGCAGTACTTC. Amino acids: CASSQAQGAGEQYF.

The J gene is TRBJ2-3, the V gene TRBV28, with D uncertain. The length of the CDR3 is 15 residues. In germline, CDR1 is MDHEN, CDR2 SYDVKM. V gave up 2 bases and J gave up 0 bases, with 9 bases separating them. CDR3 nucleotides: TGTGCCAGCAGTTTACAGATTCCGAGCACAGATACGCAGTATTTT. Its translation: CASSLQIPSTDTQYF.

This CDR3 is CASSPFLLTSTDTQYF. CDR3 DNA: TGTGCCAGCAGCCCGTTCCTGTTAACTAGCACAGATACGCAGTATTTT. V gene TRBV14 combines with J gene TRBJ2-3; D remains ambiguous. The CDR3 runs 16 residues. Germline lookup yields CDR1 SGHDN and CDR2 FVKESK. The ends were cut back, 4 bases at V and 0 bases at J, with 14 bases in the middle.

CDR3 sequence: CASSNLAGVYKSSYEQYF. The CDR3 DNA follows: TGTGCCAGCAGTAATCTAGCGGGGGTTTACAAAAGCTCCTACGAGCAGTACTTC. The chain links TRBV6-2 or TRBV6-3 to TRBJ2-7, with TRBD2 matching 10 bases. The CDR3 consists of 18 residues. V lost 5 bases and J lost 0; bases outside the gene matches: 13. Germline V gene data show CDR1 as MNHEY and CDR2 as SVGEGT.

The chain links TRBV3-1 (or the pseudogene TRBV3-2) to TRBJ2-5; 8 nucleotides match TRBD2. CDR1 LGHDT and CDR2 YNNKEL come from the germline V gene (reference sequence). The CDR3 is made up of 13 amino acids. Unmatched junction bases numbered 4, after V lost 5 bases and J lost 5 bases. CDR3 amino acids: CASSMTSAETQYF. The CDR3 nucleotides read TGTGCCAGCAGCATGACTAGCGCGGAGACCCAGTACTTC.